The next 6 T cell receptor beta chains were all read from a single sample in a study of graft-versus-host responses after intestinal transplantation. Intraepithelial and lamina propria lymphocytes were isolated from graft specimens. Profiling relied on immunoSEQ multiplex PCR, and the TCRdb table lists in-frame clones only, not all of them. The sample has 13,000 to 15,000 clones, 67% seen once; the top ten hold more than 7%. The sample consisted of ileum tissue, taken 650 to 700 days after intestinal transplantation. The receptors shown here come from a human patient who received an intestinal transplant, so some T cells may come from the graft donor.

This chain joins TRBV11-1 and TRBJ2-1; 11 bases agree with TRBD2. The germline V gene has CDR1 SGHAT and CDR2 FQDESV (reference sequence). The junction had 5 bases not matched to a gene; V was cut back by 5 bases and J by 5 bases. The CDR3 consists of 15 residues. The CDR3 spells CASSQLAGAHNEQFF. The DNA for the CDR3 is TGTGCCAGCAGCCAACTAGCGGGGGCCCACAATGAGCAGTTCTTC.

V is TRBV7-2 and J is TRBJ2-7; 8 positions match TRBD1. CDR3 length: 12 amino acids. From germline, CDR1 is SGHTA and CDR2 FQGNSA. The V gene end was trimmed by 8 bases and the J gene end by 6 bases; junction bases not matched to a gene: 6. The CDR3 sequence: CASRGTGTEQYF. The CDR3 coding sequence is TGTGCCAGCCGTGGGACAGGTACCGAGCAGTACTTC.

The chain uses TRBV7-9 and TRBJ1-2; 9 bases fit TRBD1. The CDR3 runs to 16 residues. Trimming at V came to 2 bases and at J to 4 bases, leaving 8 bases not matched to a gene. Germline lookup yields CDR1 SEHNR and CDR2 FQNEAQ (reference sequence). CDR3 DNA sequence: TGTGCCAGCAGCTTATCGTCTCGGGACAGGGTCTATGGCTACACCTTC. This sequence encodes CASSLSSRDRVYGYTF. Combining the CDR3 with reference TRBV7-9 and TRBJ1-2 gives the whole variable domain DTGVSQNPRHKITKRGQNVTFRCDPISEHNRLYWYRQTLGQGPEFLTYFQNEAQLEKSRLLSDRFSAERPKGSFSTLEIQRTEQGDSAMYLCASSLSSRDRVYGYTFGSGTRLTVV.

CDR3 region: CASREEAGVGIQYF. The CDR3 region has the DNA TGTGCCAGCAGGGAGGAGGCAGGGGTAGGGATTCAGTACTTC. The chain is built from TRBV2 and TRBJ2-4, with D perhaps matching TRBD1 (6 bases). CDR1 and CDR2 (germline): SNHLY, FYNNEI. The CDR3 is 14 amino acids. V was shortened by 6 bases and J by 10 bases, with 19 bases between the two germline ends.

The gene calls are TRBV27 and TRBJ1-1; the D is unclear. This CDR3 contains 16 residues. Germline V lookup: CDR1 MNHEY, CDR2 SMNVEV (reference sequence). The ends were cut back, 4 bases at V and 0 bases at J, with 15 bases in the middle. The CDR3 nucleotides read TGTGCCAGCAGTTCCCTTGGAGGGAACATGAACACTGAAGCTTTCTTT. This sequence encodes CASSSLGGNMNTEAFF.

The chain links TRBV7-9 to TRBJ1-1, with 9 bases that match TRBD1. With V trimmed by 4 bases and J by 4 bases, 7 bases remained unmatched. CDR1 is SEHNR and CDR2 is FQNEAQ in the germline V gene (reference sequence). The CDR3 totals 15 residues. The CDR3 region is CASSSGTGWGTEAFF. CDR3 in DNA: TGTGCCAGCAGCTCCGGGACAGGGTGGGGCACTGAAGCTTTCTTT.